This TCR beta chain was profiled in a study of T cells in Graves' hyperthyroidism and ophthalmopathy. Regions amplified from RNA transcripts were the TCR beta CDR3 regions. Researchers ran a first-round RT-PCR on the TCR CDR3 using the HTBI primer set. Using its own MiXCR run on the multiplex PCR reads, TCRdb lists one record per CDR3 protein. The sample includes 550,000 to 700,000 distinct CDR3 sequences, roughly 15% of them seen just once. The length of the CDR3 is 17 residues. Germline V gene lookup returns CDR1 SGHAT and CDR2 FQNNGV. Trimming at V came to 5 bases and at J to 2 bases, leaving 11 bases not matched to a gene. This clonotype appeared many times.

The V gene is TRBV11-2, the J gene TRBJ2-7, with 11 bases identical to TRBD2. This TCR was recovered from a woman in her thirties or forties with Graves' ophthalmopathy. The sample was blood. The CDR3 protein is CASSPGTSGKPTYEQYF. The CDR3 DNA is TGTGCCAGCAGCCCCGGGACTAGCGGAAAGCCAACCTACGAGCAGTACTTC.